This TCR beta chain was documented in a study of tumor-infiltrating lymphocytes in primary liver carcinoma. Study as a whole: Patients comprised men and women whose ages fell between 30 and 69 years. The tumors ranged from about 4 to 11 cm across and fell within stage T1-T3 N0M0. Overall study results and limits: Against blood, tumors held a significantly higher top-250-clone fraction (p = 0.039).

The length of the CDR3 is 16 residues. Looked up from germline, CDR1 is SGHAT and CDR2 is FQNNGV. Total RNA amounting to around 530 ng was the source from which TCR beta cDNA was made with a constant-region primer. Three nested multiplex PCR rounds, a slightly modified ARM-PCR, produced the libraries for TCR beta. TRBV1-TRBV30 forward and Cbeta reverse primers drove the first two roughly 10-cycle rounds. MiXCR, applied by TCRdb to the multiplex PCR reads, yields one record per CDR3 protein. The repertoire holds fewer than 200,000 distinct CDR3 sequences, with around four fifths as singletons. This clonotype was counted once. Its antigen is unknown. A read error may account for a junction end that differs from germline. DNA and RNA were both co-extracted from about 19-30 mg of bulk tissue that had not been sorted.

This rearrangement joins TRBV11-2 to TRBJ2-2; TRBD2 aligns across 11 bases. This sequence was found in a man aged 35 to 55 with primary liver carcinoma and hepatitis B virus infection. Sequenced input: tumor tissue from primary liver carcinoma. CDR3 nucleotide sequence: TGTGCCAGCAGCTTAGATACTAGCGGGAGCACCGGGGAGCTATTTTTT. Translating it yields CASSLDTSGSTGELFF. Variable domain in full (rest from reference TRBV11-2 and TRBJ2-2): EAGVAQSPRYKIIEKRQSVAFWCNPISGHATLYWYQQILGQGPKLLIQFQNNGVVDDSQLPKDRFSAERLKGVDSTLKIQPAKLEDSAVYLCASSLDTSGSTGELFFGEGSRLTVL.